Listed here is a single T cell receptor beta chain. The data derive from a study of blood T cell repertoires in COVID-19. Looking at the study overall: Material from acute and convalescent COVID-19 was sourced from the United States, Italy and Spain.

The table came from immunoSEQ multiplex PCR; TCRdb's copy has only in-frame clones and leaves some out. In the table there are over 150,000 clones, approximately 90% of which are singletons. The CDR3 sequence is 15 residues long. The TCR sequence derives from a man between 45 and 60 years old with acute or convalescent COVID-19. Sequenced: peripheral blood. The V gene is TRBV21-1, the J gene TRBJ2-7; TRBD1, the D gene given by the table, was not confirmed from the DNA. TRBV21-1 corresponds to a pseudogene. The CDR3 sequence is CASSKGRQGSKEQYF. The CDR3, as DNA: TGTGCCAGCAGCAAAGGTCGGCAGGGCTCGAAGGAGCAGTACTTC.